This T cell receptor beta chain came from a study of PD-1 and CTLA-4 blockade in melanoma. A word on this clone: The same CDR3 arises from other DNA sequences in this sample as well.

Germline values: CDR1 MNHEY, CDR2 SVGAGI. This CDR3 comprises 13 residues. Deletions cut 0 bases from V and 7 bases from J, with 7 bases between. TCRdb's copy holds only in-frame clones and misses some; the assay was immunoSEQ multiplex PCR. The sample yields 15,000 to 20,000 clones, roughly 73% seen once. The chain couples TRBV6-5 to TRBJ2-1, with TRBD2 as a possible D gene (6 bases). This specimen consisted of CD8+ T cells from peripheral blood, obtained before anti-PD-1 treatment. The receptor was derived from a human donor with melanoma. DNA for the CDR3: TGTGCCAGCAGTTACTCGCGGGGAAATGAGCAGTTCTTC. Protein product: CASSYSRGNEQFF.